What follows describes a single TCR beta chain. These data belong to a study of control samples from healthy donors and cancer patients. The CDR3 length is 14 residues. V lost 6 bases and J 7 bases, leaving 18 bases between the germline ends. CDR1 is SGHAT and CDR2 is FQNNGV in the germline V gene. Some clones are missing from TCRdb's copy, which holds only in-frame ones; the method was immunoSEQ multiplex PCR. The table records approximately 180,000 clones, 94% of them present only once. Sequencing was carried out using blood. J is TRBJ1-2 and V is TRBV11-2; D remains ambiguous. The sequence was obtained from a woman in her late teens or twenties in good health. CDR3 residues: CASRSPGRPSGYTF. For the CDR3, the DNA is TGTGCCAGCAGGTCCCCGGGGAGGCCTAGTGGCTACACCTTC. Full variable domain (missing parts from reference TRBV11-2 and TRBJ1-2): EAGVAQSPRYKIIEKRQSVAFWCNPISGHATLYWYQQILGQGPKLLIQFQNNGVVDDSQLPKDRFSAERLKGVDSTLKIQPAKLEDSAVYLCASRSPGRPSGYTFGSGTRLTVV.